The 10 T cell receptor beta chains given below trace back to one sample, sequenced in a study of T cell responses to AZD1222 COVID-19 vaccine. Some clones are missing from TCRdb's copy, which holds only in-frame ones; the method was immunoSEQ multiplex PCR. The profile shows 150,000 to 250,000 clones, 80% to 95% of them singletons. The sequences come from peripheral blood, collected 28 days after the second AZD1222 dose. The receptors originated from an adult who received the AZD1222 COVID-19 vaccine.

In this sample, this clone turned up a few times. The CDR3 loop is CAIATSGGAETQYF. Here the CDR3 DNA reads TGTGCCATCGCTACTAGCGGGGGGGCAGAGACCCAGTACTTC. V gene TRBV2 combines with J gene TRBJ2-5; TRBD2 agrees at 13 bases. The V and J ends lost 10 bases and 4 bases, in that order; junction bases with no gene match: 6. Germline values: CDR1 SNHLY, CDR2 FYNNEI. The CDR3 is 14 residues long.

The chain has TRBV6-6 and TRBJ2-7; tentative D call: TRBD2 (6 bases). The CDR3 totals 14 residues. Germline assignment: CDR1 MNHNY and CDR2 SVGAGI (reference sequence). V was shortened by 10 bases and J by 2 bases, with 18 bases between the two germline ends. The CDR3: CATKIGTSPYEQYF. The DNA of the CDR3 is TGTGCCACCAAGATCGGGACTTCCCCCTACGAGCAGTACTTC.

This clone appeared a single time. The chain employs TRBV10-3 and TRBJ2-7; D gene ambiguous. Trimming pared 4 bases from V and 2 bases from J, leaving 6 bases between. The germline gives CDR1 ENHRY, CDR2 SYGVKD. The CDR3 runs to 12 residues. The chain's CDR3 is CAISGQTYEQYF. CDR3 DNA: TGTGCCATCAGTGGTCAAACCTACGAGCAGTACTTC.

The chain employs TRBV7-2 and TRBJ2-1; 8 bases match TRBD1. Germline lookup yields CDR1 SGHTA and CDR2 FQGNSA. CDR3 length: 15 amino acids. The J segment lost 1 base and the V segment lost 3 bases, leaving 2 bases of the junction unmatched. In nucleotides, the CDR3 is TGTGCCAGCAGCTTTAGGACAGGGTCCTACAATGAGCAGTTCTTC. Translated: CASSFRTGSYNEQFF.

This clone was observed a single time. This CDR3 reads CASKLGRGNNYGYTF. The CDR3 DNA reads TGTGCCAGTAAGCTGGGCAGGGGCAACAACTATGGCTACACCTTC. The chain has TRBV19 and TRBJ1-2; maybe TRBD1 (6 bases). This CDR3 spans 15 amino acids. CDR1 and CDR2 from the germline V gene are LNHDA and SQIVND (reference sequence). V dropped 7 bases and J dropped 2 bases, with 17 bases sitting between them.

The rearrangement links TRBV3-1 (or the pseudogene TRBV3-2) to TRBJ1-2, with TRBD1 as a possible D gene (5 bases). Trimming cost V 0 bases and J 0 bases, with 8 bases left between them. This CDR3 region has 15 residues. From germline, CDR1 is LGHDT and CDR2 YNNKEL (reference sequence). The CDR3 loop reads CASSQDLGPNYGYTF. In DNA, the CDR3 is TGTGCCAGCAGCCAAGATTTGGGGCCTAACTATGGCTACACCTTC.

The chain is built from TRBV6-5 and TRBJ2-7; no clear D. This CDR3 region has 15 residues. In germline, CDR1 is MNHEY, CDR2 SVGAGI. Trimming pared 8 bases from V and 5 bases from J, leaving 22 bases between. The CDR3 sequence: CASGRVRIPTNEQYF. The DNA of the CDR3 is TGTGCCAGCGGCAGAGTCCGGATCCCAACCAACGAGCAGTACTTC.

The V call is TRBV6-5, the J call TRBJ1-1; D perhaps matches TRBD1 (5 bases). The germline V gene has CDR1 MNHEY and CDR2 SVGAGI. This CDR3 is built from 15 residues. With 5 bases removed from V and 1 base from J, the gap between germline ends came to 14 bases. The CDR3 sequence is CASSPTGAGNTEAFF. DNA of the CDR3: TGTGCCAGCAGTCCAACCGGGGCTGGGAACACTGAAGCTTTCTTT.

The chain joins TRBV7-2 to TRBJ2-1; D is unresolved. CDR1 SGHTA and CDR2 FQGNSA come from the germline V gene. The CDR3 consists of 15 residues. V was trimmed by 5 bases and J by 0 bases, leaving 11 bases between them. As DNA, the CDR3 is TGTGCCAGCAGCGATAGACACTTCTCCTACAATGAGCAGTTCTTC. It yields the protein CASSDRHFSYNEQFF.

This chain links TRBV10-3 with TRBJ1-5; 9 bases match TRBD1. CDR1 is ENHRY and CDR2 is SYGVKD in the germline V gene. The CDR3 consists of 18 residues. Here the CDR3 reads CATAEGTGRSYSNQPQHF. The DNA for the CDR3 is TGTGCAACCGCCGAGGGGACAGGGCGATCCTATAGCAATCAGCCCCAGCATTTT.